The T cell receptor (beta chain) described here comes from a study of OX40 agonist ivuxolimab in advanced cancers. Overall study: Of the participants, roughly 40% had some prior anti-PD-1, anti-PD-L1 or anti-CTLA-4 therapy, which was allowed.

Exclusion of a patient followed from autoimmune disease history or systemic immunosuppression. Looked up from germline, CDR1 is MDHEN and CDR2 is SYDVKM. Unmatched junction bases numbered 7, after V lost 2 bases and J lost 5 bases. The CDR3 totals 15 residues. Data came from immunoSEQ multiplex PCR; TCRdb stores just in-frame clones and leaves some out. There are over 40,000 clones in the sample; approximately 81% occur only once, and roughly 4.2% lies in the top ten. This specimen consisted of CD4+ or CD8+ T cells sorted from blood, obtained in a trial of the OX40 agonist ivuxolimab. The rearrangement uses TRBV28 and TRBJ1-1; 8 bases fit TRBD1. The TCR comes from an adult with an advanced solid tumor such as melanoma, head and neck, liver or kidney cancer. CDR3 sequence: CASSLPGTGETEAFF. DNA for the CDR3: TGTGCCAGCAGTTTACCCGGGACAGGTGAGACTGAAGCTTTCTTT.